Following are 9 T cell receptor beta chains from one sample sequenced in a study of breast tumors, draining lymph nodes, adjacent tissues. TCRdb re-derived calls from the multiplex PCR reads in MiXCR, one entry per CDR3 protein. The table includes 150,000 to 200,000 distinct CDR3 sequences, around 35% detected once. Breast cancer patients provided tissue from their axillary draining lymph nodes. The sample was axillary lymph node tissue. The receptor source for this set is a female donor with breast cancer. Some clones in this sample may be carry-over from other donors' samples.

In its sample, this clonotype was seen a few times. The V call is TRBV6-2 or TRBV6-3, the J call TRBJ2-4; maybe TRBD2 (6 bases). The CDR3 spans 18 residues. Germline CDR1 reads MNHEY; CDR2 reads SVGEGT. The V end lost 2 bases, the J end lost 0 bases, and 17 bases lay between the germline ends. The CDR3 reads CASSYPGDRALAKNIQYF. Written as DNA, the CDR3 is TGTGCCAGCAGTTACCCGGGAGACCGAGCCTTAGCCAAAAACATTCAGTACTTC.

This clonotype has at least ten counts. The chain combines TRBV4-1 with TRBJ2-3; a possible D gene is TRBD1 (6 bases). This CDR3 region has 17 residues. V was clipped by 1 base and J by 0 bases, with 14 bases between them. Germline V gene sequence: CDR1 MGHRA, CDR2 YSYEKL. The CDR3 coding sequence is TGCGCCAGCAGCCAAGGGGGGACAAGAGTTAGCACAGATACGCAGTATTTT. It yields the protein CASSQGGTRVSTDTQYF.

Many counts were recorded for this clonotype. Since a much larger clone is just one base distant, this may be a read error. This sequence joins TRBV15 and TRBJ2-7; 7 bases match TRBD2. Germline-derived CDR1 and CDR2 are LNHNV and YYDKDF (reference sequence). This CDR3 comprises 16 residues. This chain's CDR3 is CATSRDLAGANYEQHF. In DNA form, the CDR3 reads TGTGCCACCAGCAGAGATTTGGCGGGAGCGAACTACGAGCAGCACTTC.

A note on this clonotype: The CDR3 carries no conserved terminal phenylalanine or tryptophan, so it likely arises from a read error. This chain joins TRBV15 and TRBJ2-3, with D possibly being TRBD1 (6 bases). V lost 3 bases and J 0 bases, leaving 13 bases between the germline ends. Germline assignment: CDR1 LNHNV and CDR2 YYDKDF (reference sequence). The CDR3 extends over 16 amino acids. The CDR3 DNA reads as TGTGCCACCAGCAGCCTCGCCGGGACAAGCACAGATACGCAGTATCTT. This sequence encodes CATSSLAGTSTDTQYL.

This clonotype has ten or more counts. In DNA, the CDR3 is TGCAGTGCTAGAATGGTCAGTTCCTACGAGCAGTACTTC. This translates into CSARMVSSYEQYF. The rearrangement links TRBV20-1 to TRBJ2-7; no reliable D call. The CDR3 runs to 13 residues. Trimming pared 2 bases from V and 1 base from J, leaving 9 bases between. Per germline, CDR1 DFQATT and CDR2 SNEGSKA (reference sequence).

At least ten counts were recorded for this clonotype. V and J are TRBV29-1 and TRBJ2-5; D is uncertain. V lost 7 bases, J lost 1 base, and 16 bases lay in between. The V gene's germline CDR1 is SQVTM and CDR2 ANQGSEA. The CDR3 extends over 14 amino acids. The CDR3 here is CSAGRAGSQETQYF. Here the CDR3 DNA reads TGCAGCGCCGGGCGCGCAGGCAGCCAAGAGACCCAGTACTTC.

The chain uses TRBV29-1 and TRBJ1-2; D not resolved. The CDR3 contains 12 residues. Trimming removed 8 bases at V and 8 bases at J, with 18 bases between. The germline gives CDR1 SQVTM, CDR2 ANQGSEA. The DNA of the CDR3 is TGCAGCTTAGGAGTCGGAGATAGGGGCTACACCTTC. Translated, it gives CSLGVGDRGYTF.

The table lists this clonotype with many counts. The gene calls are TRBV29-1 and TRBJ2-7; unclear D gene. CDR1 is SQVTM and CDR2 is ANQGSEA in the germline V gene. The CDR3 contains 14 residues. Trimming stripped 7 bases from V and 2 bases from J, with 18 bases between. DNA of the CDR3: TGCAGCGCTAAATTGTCGGTCCAGGCCTACGAGCAGTACTTC. Its translation is CSAKLSVQAYEQYF.

As regards this clonotype: At one of its ends the junction is not consistent with the germline gene, which may arise from a read error. V gene TRBV5-1 combines with J gene TRBJ2-2, with 9 positions matching TRBD2. Germline V CDR1 and CDR2: SGHRS, YFSETQ. The CDR3 consists of 15 residues. CDR3 residues: CASSPSGRNTGGLLF. The CDR3 region has the DNA TGCGCCAGCAGCCCCAGCGGGAGGAACACCGGGGGGCTGCTTTTT.